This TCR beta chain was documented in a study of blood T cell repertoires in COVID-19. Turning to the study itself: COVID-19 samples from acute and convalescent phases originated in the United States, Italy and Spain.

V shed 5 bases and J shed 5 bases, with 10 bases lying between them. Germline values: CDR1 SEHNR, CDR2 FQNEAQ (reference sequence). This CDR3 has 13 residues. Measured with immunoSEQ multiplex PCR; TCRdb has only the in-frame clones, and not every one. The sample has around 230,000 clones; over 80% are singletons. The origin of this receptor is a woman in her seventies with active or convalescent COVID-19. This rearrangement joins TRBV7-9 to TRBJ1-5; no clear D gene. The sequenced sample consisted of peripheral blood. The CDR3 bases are TGTGCCAGCAGCGTTGCTTCGGATCAGCCCCAGCATTTT. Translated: CASSVASDQPQHF.